The present TCR beta chain was sequenced within a study of blood T cells in healthy people across ages. Study results and caveats: Diversity of TCR beta per million T cells declined in a roughly linear way with age.

Per-sample yields of isolated PBMCs were at least 6.5 million. Combining a sample-barcoded 5' primer with a J-beta primer mix, a second PCR ran for roughly 6 to 12 cycles. Carrying 12 random nucleotides, a template-switch adaptor labeled each individual cDNA molecule. Each of the samples gave a minimum of 2.5 million paired-end reads that contained CDR3. Each CDR3 protein is one row after TCRdb ran MiXCR on the 5' RACE reads. The sample has 1.5 million or so distinct CDR3 sequences, 40% to 45% seen once. This clonotype has only a few counts. Antigen: not known. The CDR3 contains 15 residues. The V gene's germline CDR1 is SGHRS and CDR2 YFSETQ. V shed 7 bases and J 4 bases; nucleotides not matched to a gene: 9.

The chain links TRBV5-1 to TRBJ2-1; TRBD2 matches 9 bases. This sequence was found in a woman aged 18-30 years in good health. Sample: blood. CDR3 sequence: CASFQAGGPYNEQFF. The CDR3, as DNA: TGCGCCAGCTTCCAGGCGGGGGGGCCGTACAATGAGCAGTTCTTC.